A single sample is the source of the 32 T cell receptor beta chains below, sequenced in a study of a mutant IDH1 vaccine in newly diagnosed glioma. Time point specified: week 23, last vaccination. The content of each vaccine dose was 300 ug of mutant IDH1 20-mer peptide, and topical imiquimod accompanied it. Profiled with immunoSEQ multiplex PCR; TCRdb holds only in-frame clones, not every one. The sample has 52,000 or so clones; around 80% are singletons. What these receptors recognize is not known. The sequencing used PBMCs, collected from a glioma patient whose treatment included an IDH1 peptide vaccine. The receptors stem from a woman in her forties with glioma. Some clones in this sample may be carry-over from other donors' samples.

This clone was seen a few times. In DNA, the CDR3 is TGCGCCAGCAGTGAACGGCGGGGGGTCCAAGAGACCCAGTACTTC. Translated, it gives CASSERRGVQETQYF. The chain carries TRBV10-1 and TRBJ2-5; TRBD2 matches 8 bases. Germline V lookup: CDR1 WNHNN, CDR2 SYGVQD (reference sequence). Trimming removed 3 bases from V and 1 base from J; junction bases left unmatched: 4. The length of the CDR3 is 15 residues.

The V gene is TRBV11-2, the J gene TRBJ1-3; D call uncertain. V was trimmed by 5 bases and J by 7 bases, leaving 12 bases between them. The germline CDR1 and CDR2 sequences are SGHAT and FQNNGV. CDR3 length: 13 residues. The CDR3 DNA reads as TGTGCCAGCAGCCCCCCCGGGGTTAACACCATATATTTT. Amino acids: CASSPPGVNTIYF.

The chain carries TRBV6-1 and TRBJ1-5; D remains ambiguous. The V gene's germline CDR1 is MNHNS and CDR2 SASEGT. This CDR3 has 14 amino acids. V was cut by 2 bases and J by 6 bases, with 11 bases left in between. In nucleotides, the CDR3 is TGTGCCAGCAGTGAAAGGTGGTCAGGTCAGCCCCAGCATTTT. Translating gives CASSERWSGQPQHF.

The J gene is TRBJ1-1, the V gene TRBV7-6, with D tentatively TRBD1 (6 bases). Trimming took 1 base from V and 2 from J, leaving 14 bases between them. Germline CDR1 is SGHVS and CDR2 is FNYEAQ. This CDR3 contains 16 residues. CDR3 region: CASSLEGGGRNTEAFF. DNA for the CDR3: TGTGCCAGCAGCTTAGAAGGGGGAGGGCGTAACACTGAAGCTTTCTTT. Using reference TRBV7-6 and TRBJ1-1 for the parts outside the CDR3, the full variable domain is GAGVSQSPRYKVTKRGQDVALRCDPISGHVSLYWYRQALGQGPEFLTYFNYEAQQDKSGLPNDRFSAERPEGSISTLTIQRTEQRDSAMYRCASSLEGGGRNTEAFFGQGTRLTVV.

This clone has just one count. The rearrangement joins TRBV7-9 to TRBJ2-7; 8 nucleotides line up with TRBD1. J lost 13 bases, V lost 4 bases, and 9 bases had no gene match. The CDR3 sequence is 12 residues long. CDR1 SEHNR and CDR2 FQNEAQ come from the germline V gene (reference sequence). The CDR3 is CASSWTGPSVYF. The CDR3 DNA is TGTGCCAGCAGCTGGACAGGGCCGAGTGTTTACTTC.

This clone was detected only a few times. The V and J genes are TRBV11-2 and TRBJ2-2, with D perhaps given as TRBD1 or TRBD2 (5 bases each). V shed 1 base and J shed 3 bases, with 9 bases lying between them. CDR3 length: 15 residues. Per the germline V gene, CDR1 is SGHAT and CDR2 is FQNNGV. CDR3 bases: TGTGCCAGCAGCTTAGCGGGGCCCCACACCGGGGAGCTGTTTTTT. Its protein is CASSLAGPHTGELFF.

V gene TRBV12-5 combines with J gene TRBJ2-7; 7 bases are shared with TRBD1. Germline V gives CDR1 LGHNT, CDR2 FRNRAP. J was trimmed by 7 bases and V by 6 bases; bases with no gene match: 12. The CDR3 has 14 residues. The CDR3 loop is CASGSTQGREEQYF. The CDR3 coding sequence is TGTGCTAGTGGCTCTACACAGGGGAGAGAGGAGCAGTACTTC.

This sequence joins TRBV6-5 and TRBJ1-2, with TRBD1 matching over 9 bases. The CDR3 sequence is 15 residues long. V trimming: 0 bases; J trimming: 7 bases; junction bases outside the gene matches: 6. Germline V gene sequence: CDR1 MNHEY, CDR2 SVGAGI. CDR3 amino acids: CASSYSGGTGFGYTF. In DNA form, the CDR3 reads TGTGCCAGCAGTTACTCGGGTGGGACAGGGTTTGGCTACACCTTC.

The chain links TRBV6-4 to TRBJ1-2; D gene ambiguous. This CDR3 has 11 residues. Germline lookup yields CDR1 MRHNA and CDR2 SNTAGT. With 4 bases removed from V and 8 bases from J, the gap between germline ends came to 8 bases. The CDR3 region is CASSGSGGYTF. CDR3 coding DNA: TGTGCCAGCAGTGGGTCGGGAGGCTACACCTTC.

As concerns this clone: Its ends do not fully match the called genes, so a read error is possible. The V and J genes are TRBV9 and TRBJ2-7, with 9 bases identical to TRBD1. The CDR3 is 15 amino acids. CDR1 and CDR2 (germline): SGDLS, YYNGEE. This CDR3 reads CASSPRGTGSSEQYF. The CDR3 DNA reads TGTGCCAGCAGCCCCAGGGGGACAGGGTCCTCCGAGCAGTACTTC.

The chain employs TRBV13 and TRBJ1-2; 8 bases map to TRBD1. V trimming: 3 bases; J trimming: 6 bases; junction bases outside the gene matches: 12. CDR1 is PRHDT, CDR2 FYEKMQ, per germline (reference sequence). The CDR3 runs 16 residues. The chain's CDR3 is CASSFLRATGGDGYTF. The CDR3 region has the DNA TGTGCCAGCAGCTTCCTTCGCGCTACAGGGGGGGATGGCTACACCTTC. The full variable domain, rest sourced from reference TRBV13 and TRBJ1-2, is AAGVIQSPRHLIKEKRETATLKCYPIPRHDTVYWYQQGPGQDPQFLISFYEKMQSDKGSIPDRFSAQQFSDYHSELNMSSLELGDSALYFCASSFLRATGGDGYTFGSGTRLTVV.

The chain is built from TRBV2 and TRBJ1-2; D is uncertain. Trimming left V 6 bases short and J 4 bases short, with 12 bases between. The germline gives CDR1 SNHLY, CDR2 FYNNEI. The CDR3 totals 13 residues. The CDR3 DNA reads TGTGCCAGCAGCCCTACACTCTCCTATGGCTACACCTTC. This gives the protein CASSPTLSYGYTF.

This clone was seen only once. The chain couples TRBV13 to TRBJ2-5; TRBD2 agrees at 15 bases. This CDR3 spans 16 amino acids. V was clipped by 5 bases and J by 11 bases; unmatched bases: 12. Per germline, CDR1 PRHDT and CDR2 FYEKMQ (reference sequence). CDR3 sequence reads: CASSPGTSGGTREQYF. As DNA, the CDR3 is TGTGCCAGCAGCCCTGGGACTAGCGGGGGGACTAGGGAGCAGTACTTC.

This chain connects TRBV6-5 to TRBJ1-4; a weak D match, TRBD1 (6 bases). In germline, CDR1 is MNHEY, CDR2 SVGAGI. The CDR3 is 16 amino acids. The ends were cut back, 2 bases at V and 5 bases at J, with 15 bases in the middle. The CDR3 here is CASSYDKGGTNEKLFF. The CDR3 DNA sequence: TGTGCCAGCAGTTACGATAAAGGGGGGACAAATGAAAAACTGTTTTTT.

The CDR3: CASSPTWGVGGETQYF. CDR3 in DNA: TGTGCCAGCAGCCCCACCTGGGGCGTGGGAGGAGAGACCCAGTACTTC. The rearrangement joins TRBV14 to TRBJ2-5, with a possible D match to TRBD2 (6 bases). The germline CDR1 and CDR2 sequences are SGHDN and FVKESK. The CDR3 has 16 amino acids. V dropped 4 bases and J dropped 4 bases, with 19 bases sitting between them.

V gene TRBV12-5 combines with J gene TRBJ1-4; possibly TRBD1 for D (5 bases). V lost 5 bases and J lost 1, with 8 bases in between. This CDR3 spans 14 amino acids. Germline V gene sequence: CDR1 LGHNT, CDR2 FRNRAP. CDR3 sequence reads: CASGGAGTNEKLFF. The CDR3 DNA sequence: TGTGCTAGTGGTGGGGCTGGAACTAATGAAAAACTGTTTTTT.

The J gene is TRBJ1-4, the V gene TRBV4-1; weak D call: TRBD1 (5 bases). The CDR3 extends over 14 amino acids. Germline CDR1 and CDR2: MGHRA and YSYEKL. Deletions cut 6 bases from V and 6 bases from J, with 14 bases between. CDR3 nucleotide sequence: TGCGCCAGCAGTCCGGGGCAGACCCATGAAAAACTGTTTTTT. Its translation is CASSPGQTHEKLFF.

The gene calls are TRBV5-6 and TRBJ2-3, with TRBD2 matching over 10 bases. This CDR3 has 19 residues. Unmatched junction bases numbered 15, after V lost 2 bases and J lost 3 bases. Germline values: CDR1 SGHDT, CDR2 YYEEEE. The CDR3 DNA follows: TGTGCCAGCAGCTTAGCTTCGCAGCGGGGGGGCCTAGGGACAGATACGCAGTATTTT. Encoded protein: CASSLASQRGGLGTDTQYF.

The chain combines TRBV11-2 with TRBJ2-2; D possibly uses TRBD1 or TRBD2 (6 bases each). The CDR3 spans 15 residues. Germline V gene sequence: CDR1 SGHAT, CDR2 FQNNGV. V lost 4 bases and J lost 0, with 9 bases in between. CDR3 loop: CASSWGATNTGELFF. The DNA of the CDR3 is TGTGCCAGCAGCTGGGGGGCCACGAACACCGGGGAGCTGTTTTTT.

The chain joins TRBV9 to TRBJ1-2, with TRBD1 matching 8 bases. Trimming cost V 6 bases and J 5 bases; bases outside gene matches: 15. The germline V gene has CDR1 SGDLS and CDR2 YYNGEE. This CDR3 is built from 16 residues. The CDR3 region has the DNA TGTGCCAGCACCCCTGTCGACAGGGGTGGAGTATATGGCTACACCTTC. Translated: CASTPVDRGGVYGYTF.

This chain links TRBV5-1 with TRBJ2-3, with D unclear. The CDR3 runs 15 residues. V was cut by 0 bases and J by 2 bases, with 10 bases left in between. Germline V gene data show CDR1 as SGHRS and CDR2 as YFSETQ. The CDR3 reads CASSLDAAYTDTQYF. The CDR3 DNA reads TGCGCCAGCAGCTTGGACGCGGCGTACACAGATACGCAGTATTTT.

The chain carries TRBV5-4 and TRBJ2-3; D possibly matches TRBD1 or TRBD2 (7 bases each). The CDR3 covers 16 residues. V dropped 4 bases and J dropped 6 bases, with 21 bases sitting between them. Per germline, CDR1 SGHNT and CDR2 YYREEE (reference sequence). The CDR3 nucleotides are TGTGCCAGCAGCCCGAACCGGGCAGGGGGGGGCGATACGCAGTATTTT. This encodes CASSPNRAGGGDTQYF.

The chain couples TRBV6-5 to TRBJ2-7; TRBD1 might be the D (5 bases). The germline V gene encodes CDR1 MNHEY and CDR2 SVGAGI. Trimming pared 0 bases from V and 5 bases from J, leaving 5 bases between. The CDR3 totals 12 residues. CDR3 sequence: CASSYSRDEQYF. DNA for the CDR3: TGTGCCAGCAGTTACTCCAGGGACGAGCAGTACTTC.

V and J are TRBV5-1 and TRBJ2-7; D remains ambiguous. The CDR3 is 14 amino acids. The germline V gene encodes CDR1 SGHRS and CDR2 YFSETQ. The ends were cut back, 6 bases at V and 0 bases at J, with 13 bases in the middle. In DNA form, the CDR3 reads TGCGCCAGCAAGCCGGAATCGGGCTCCTACGAGCAGTACTTC. Translation gives CASKPESGSYEQYF.

This clone has a handful of counts. V gene TRBV10-1 combines with J gene TRBJ1-1; D ambiguous. Trimming removed 6 bases at V and 0 bases at J, with 14 bases between. The CDR3 has 15 amino acids. Per germline, CDR1 WNHNN and CDR2 SYGVQD (reference sequence). CDR3 nucleotides: TGCGCCAGCAGGCCGGCCCGAGGAATGAACACTGAAGCTTTCTTT. It encodes CASRPARGMNTEAFF.

V is TRBV4-1 and J is TRBJ1-1; D call uncertain. CDR3 length: 15 residues. Germline CDR1 is MGHRA and CDR2 is YSYEKL. Trimming removed 0 bases from V and 2 bases from J, with 10 bases in between. The CDR3 reads CASSQDRGENTEAFF. The CDR3 nucleotides read TGCGCCAGCAGCCAAGACCGCGGGGAAAACACTGAAGCTTTCTTT.

The chain joins TRBV7-2 to TRBJ1-1; weak D call: TRBD1 (6 bases). The CDR3 is 14 residues long. The V and J ends lost 3 bases and 4 bases respectively, with 12 bases between them. The V gene's germline CDR1 is SGHTA and CDR2 FQGNSA. The CDR3 coding sequence is TGTGCCAGCAGCTTTCGGGGGGGCGGCACTGAAGCTTTCTTT. Protein: CASSFRGGGTEAFF.

This clone was detected once. V and J are TRBV30 and TRBJ2-7; 9 bases align to TRBD1. Germline CDR1 is GTSNPN and CDR2 is SVGIG (reference sequence). The CDR3 covers 14 residues. The ends lost 8 bases at V and 5 bases at J; junction bases unmatched: 13. CDR3 region: CATPFGDRAHEQYF. CDR3 nucleotide sequence: TGTGCCACCCCCTTCGGGGACAGGGCTCACGAGCAGTACTTC.

The V gene is TRBV5-1, the J gene TRBJ2-7, with 8 bases matching TRBD1. Unmatched junction bases numbered 3, after V lost 3 bases and J lost 1 base. This CDR3 has 14 residues. CDR1 is SGHRS and CDR2 is YFSETQ in the germline V gene. The CDR3 loop is CASSWGTGSYEQYF. Written as DNA, the CDR3 is TGCGCCAGCAGCTGGGGGACAGGATCCTACGAGCAGTACTTC.

This chain uses TRBV25-1 with TRBJ2-3; maybe TRBD2 (6 bases). V gave up 8 bases and J gave up 1 base, with 13 bases separating them. Germline V CDR1 and CDR2: MGHDK, SYGVNS. The CDR3 length is 14 residues. In nucleotides, the CDR3 is TGTGCCAGCTCCTTTGCTAGCGGCACAGATACGCAGTATTTT. It translates to CASSFASGTDTQYF.

The rearrangement links TRBV1 to TRBJ2-7. TRBV1 is a pseudogene. The CDR3 has 15 residues. In nucleotides, the CDR3 is TGCACCAGCAGCACCCGAACTAGGGGATCCTACGAGCAGTACTTC. Its protein is CTSSTRTRGSYEQYF.

V usage is TRBV30 and J usage is TRBJ1-3; 9 bases agree with TRBD1. The germline V gene encodes CDR1 GTSNPN and CDR2 SVGIG (reference sequence). This CDR3 contains 15 residues. Unmatched junction bases numbered 13, after V lost 4 bases and J lost 9 bases. The CDR3 loop reads CAWMGDSGQGSTIYF. CDR3 nucleotide sequence: TGTGCCTGGATGGGGGATTCGGGACAGGGTAGCACCATATATTTT.